The 28 T cell receptor beta chains listed next were all sequenced from one sample in a study of shared clonotypes between healthy human individuals. Method: immunoSEQ multiplex PCR; TCRdb's copy keeps in-frame clones and lacks some. The data hold around 2,000,000 clones, with less than 95% observed a single time. The naive CD8 fraction comprised CD45RO-negative cells positively selected for CCR7 and excluded terminally differentiated effector memory CD45RA+ cells. Sequenced: naive CD8+ T cells sorted from blood. The source is a young man in good health.

The chain recombines TRBV7-9 with TRBJ2-7, with 8 bases identical to TRBD1. This CDR3 region has 14 residues. V shed 4 bases, J shed 3 bases, and the junction held 5 bases outside the gene matches. Looked up from germline, CDR1 is SEHNR and CDR2 is FQNEAQ (reference sequence). CDR3 residues: CASSSSGQDYEQYF. As DNA, the CDR3 is TGTGCCAGCAGCTCCTCGGGACAGGACTACGAGCAGTACTTC.

V and J are TRBV6-5 and TRBJ2-7, with D possibly TRBD2 on 6 matching bases. Germline V gives CDR1 MNHEY, CDR2 SVGAGI. CDR3 length: 15 amino acids. Trimming took off 2 bases at V and 0 bases at J, with 11 bases between the two ends. The CDR3 region has the DNA TGTGCCAGCAGTTACAGGCAGACTAGCTCCTACGAGCAGTACTTC. It codes for CASSYRQTSSYEQYF.

The rearrangement uses TRBV6-1 and TRBJ2-7; TRBD2 agrees at 7 bases. The CDR3 length is 15 residues. V lost 2 bases to trimming and J lost 2 bases; unmatched junction nucleotides: 6. Germline CDR1 reads MNHNS; CDR2 reads SASEGT. Here the CDR3 DNA reads TGTGCCAGCAGTGAACTAGGGGAGGGGCCCTACGAGCAGTACTTC. Protein sequence: CASSELGEGPYEQYF.

About this clone itself: Distinct nucleotide sequences in the sample also encode this CDR3. J is TRBJ2-7 and V is TRBV4-1; the D gene is possibly TRBD1 (6 bases). Trimming cost V 3 bases and J 1 base, with 13 bases left between them. Germline V gene data show CDR1 as MGHRA and CDR2 as YSYEKL. The CDR3 is made up of 15 amino acids. The chain's CDR3 is CASSQTDSGSYEQYF. The CDR3 nucleotides read TGCGCCAGCAGCCAGACGGACAGTGGATCCTACGAGCAGTACTTC.

Here the CDR3 reads CASSGSEGQPQHF. CDR3 bases: TGTGCCAGCAGCGGTTCGGAGGGTCAGCCCCAGCATTTT. V is TRBV6-5 and J is TRBJ1-5; D gene unclear. CDR1 is MNHEY, CDR2 SVGAGI, per germline. CDR3 length: 13 residues. V lost 6 bases and J lost 6, with 12 bases in between.

This chain connects TRBV4-1 to TRBJ2-3, with D unresolved. Trimming cost V 1 base and J 1 base, with 12 bases left between them. Germline V lookup: CDR1 MGHRA, CDR2 YSYEKL. The CDR3 covers 16 residues. CDR3 sequence reads: CASSQVNPFGTDTQYF. The CDR3 region has the DNA TGCGCCAGCAGCCAAGTAAATCCTTTCGGCACAGATACGCAGTATTTT.

Points on this clone: The same CDR3 also results from other DNA sequences found in this sample. The rearrangement uses TRBV7-8 and TRBJ2-1; no clear D gene. Germline CDR1 reads SGHVS; CDR2 reads FQNEAQ. V was clipped by 4 bases and J by 7 bases, with 8 bases between them. The CDR3 has 12 residues. CDR3 in DNA: TGTGCCAGCAGCTCCCCTTTAAATGAGCAGTTCTTC. Residues: CASSSPLNEQFF.

The chain has TRBV9 and TRBJ2-1; perhaps TRBD2 as D (6 bases). Germline CDR1 and CDR2: SGDLS and YYNGEE. The CDR3 has 12 residues. V lost 3 bases and J lost 8, with 9 bases in between. CDR3 in amino acids: CASSASSDEQFF. CDR3 DNA: TGTGCCAGCAGCGCCTCTAGCGATGAGCAGTTCTTC.

The genes are TRBV7-9 and TRBJ1-1; the D is unclear. Deletions cut 1 base from V and 4 bases from J, with 13 bases between. The length of the CDR3 is 15 residues. Germline CDR1 and CDR2: SEHNR and FQNEAQ (reference sequence). DNA for the CDR3: TGTGCCAGCAGCTTAGTAGGCCCCCGGGGCACTGAAGCTTTCTTT. It is translated as CASSLVGPRGTEAFF.

This rearrangement joins TRBV7-3 to TRBJ2-5, with TRBD2 identical over 7 bases. The CDR3 covers 13 residues. J was trimmed by 9 bases and V by 4 bases; bases with no gene match: 8. Germline V gene sequence: CDR1 SGHTA, CDR2 FQGTGA. CDR3 loop: CASSSGLGGAQYF. The CDR3 nucleotides are TGTGCCAGCAGCTCAGGGCTGGGAGGGGCCCAGTACTTC.

The gene calls are TRBV20-1 and TRBJ1-2; D unresolved. The germline V and J ends were trimmed by 4 bases and 8 bases, with 11 bases remaining between them. The CDR3 is 11 residues long. Germline CDR1 DFQATT, CDR2 SNEGSKA (reference sequence). The CDR3 loop reads CSATYPGGYTF. Here the CDR3 DNA reads TGCAGTGCTACCTATCCGGGAGGCTACACCTTC.

The chain employs TRBV29-1 and TRBJ1-1, with a tentative D call TRBD1 (6 bases). Germline V CDR1 and CDR2: SQVTM, ANQGSEA. V was trimmed by 5 bases and J by 10 bases, leaving 14 bases between them. CDR3 length equals 11 residues. The CDR3 DNA sequence: TGCAGCGTTCCTCAGGGAGGGGGAGCTTTCTTT. It specifies CSVPQGGGAFF.

The chain uses TRBV5-1 and TRBJ2-7; 9 bases fit TRBD1. The CDR3 spans 17 residues. Looked up from germline, CDR1 is SGHRS and CDR2 is YFSETQ. The V and J ends lost 0 bases and 1 base, in that order; junction bases with no gene match: 8. The CDR3 DNA reads TGCGCCAGCAGCTTGGAACTAAGGACAGGGGCGTCCTACGAGCAGTACTTC. The encoded protein is CASSLELRTGASYEQYF.

The J gene is TRBJ2-5, the V gene TRBV7-6; 7 positions match TRBD2. The CDR3 sequence is 16 residues long. The V segment lost 5 bases and the J segment 3 bases; nucleotides outside the gene matches: 12. CDR1 is SGHVS, CDR2 FNYEAQ, per germline. Here the CDR3 reads CASSPSGEGREETQYF. Written as DNA, the CDR3 is TGTGCCAGCAGCCCAAGCGGGGAGGGCCGGGAAGAGACCCAGTACTTC.

The rearrangement joins TRBV5-1 to TRBJ2-1; D remains ambiguous. There are 14 residues in the CDR3. The V and J ends lost 5 bases and 2 bases respectively, with 11 bases between them. In germline, CDR1 is SGHRS, CDR2 YFSETQ. CDR3 DNA sequence: TGCGCCAGCAGTCTGACCAGCGCCTACAATGAGCAGTTCTTC. Protein: CASSLTSAYNEQFF.

The CDR3 DNA reads as TGTGCCAGCAGTATATCGGGACAGCCTAACACTGAAGCTTTCTTT. It is translated as CASSISGQPNTEAFF. This sequence joins TRBV6-5 and TRBJ1-1; 7 bases map to TRBD1. CDR1 and CDR2 (germline): MNHEY, SVGAGI. The CDR3 is 15 residues long. Trimming cost V 5 bases and J 2 bases; bases outside gene matches: 8.

V is TRBV4-1 and J is TRBJ2-7; tentative D call: TRBD2 (5 bases). This CDR3 has 15 amino acids. Trimming left V 0 bases short and J 0 bases short, with 9 bases between. Germline assignment: CDR1 MGHRA and CDR2 YSYEKL. The CDR3 bases are TGCGCCAGCAGCCAAGAGAGGGCCTTCTCCTACGAGCAGTACTTC. Translated: CASSQERAFSYEQYF.

This clone came up once. The genes are TRBV19 and TRBJ2-7, with 8 bases fitting TRBD1. Trimming removed 5 bases from V and 3 bases from J; junction bases left unmatched: 6. Germline CDR1 LNHDA, CDR2 SQIVND (reference sequence). The CDR3 spans 14 residues. The CDR3 nucleotides are TGTGCCAGTAGTCAACAGGGGGAATTCTACGAGCAGTACTTC. Translated: CASSQQGEFYEQYF.

On this clone: Distinct nucleotide sequences in the sample also encode this CDR3. V usage is TRBV4-1 and J usage is TRBJ2-7; D is undetermined. The CDR3 is 14 amino acids. Looked up from germline, CDR1 is MGHRA and CDR2 is YSYEKL. The V gene lost 1 base and the J gene lost 1 base, with 8 bases spanning the gap. The CDR3 loop is CASSQVSGSYEQYF. The CDR3 nucleotides are TGCGCCAGCAGCCAAGTGTCAGGATCCTACGAGCAGTACTTC.

This chain connects TRBV7-9 to TRBJ2-2; no clear D. Looked up from germline, CDR1 is SEHNR and CDR2 is FQNEAQ (reference sequence). Trimming removed 4 bases at V and 1 base at J, with 7 bases between. The CDR3 consists of 14 residues. The DNA of the CDR3 is TGTGCCAGCAGCTCCACATTGAACACCGGGGAGCTGTTTTTT. Protein sequence: CASSSTLNTGELFF.

Remarks on this clone: Additional DNA sequences in this sample encode the identical CDR3. The V gene is TRBV27, the J gene TRBJ2-3, with D perhaps TRBD1 or TRBD2 (6 bases each). The V and J ends lost 6 bases and 1 base respectively, with 14 bases between them. There are 15 residues in the CDR3. From germline, CDR1 is MNHEY and CDR2 SMNVEV (reference sequence). The CDR3 region is CASSLGGSRTDTQYF. The CDR3 coding sequence is TGTGCCAGCAGCCTAGGGGGGTCCCGCACAGATACGCAGTATTTT.

The chain employs TRBV11-3 and TRBJ1-6; perhaps TRBD1 as D (5 bases). Germline CDR1 reads SGHNT; CDR2 reads YENEEA. Trimming stripped 1 base from V and 13 bases from J, with 11 bases between. The CDR3 is 13 residues long. The CDR3 nucleotides read TGTGCCAGCAGCTTAGGCGGGGCGTTTCCCCTCCACTTT. It translates to CASSLGGAFPLHF.

The gene calls are TRBV5-1 and TRBJ2-7; D is uncertain. This CDR3 is 13 amino acids long. V was trimmed by 4 bases and J by 3 bases, leaving 11 bases between them. Per the germline V gene, CDR1 is SGHRS and CDR2 is YFSETQ. The CDR3 nucleotides are TGCGCCAGCAGCGTAGGAGCTGGCTACGAGCAGTACTTC. As protein: CASSVGAGYEQYF.

The chain has TRBV4-3 and TRBJ2-7, with D possibly TRBD1 on 5 matching bases. This CDR3 is built from 17 residues. The V gene lost 4 bases and the J gene lost 5 bases, with 24 bases spanning the gap. Germline values: CDR1 LGHNA, CDR2 YSLEER. CDR3 sequence: CASSLSGPRAGRNEQYF. The DNA of the CDR3 is TGCGCCAGCAGCCTAAGTGGCCCCAGGGCCGGGCGGAACGAGCAGTACTTC.

The chain joins TRBV7-8 to TRBJ1-4; D is unresolved. The V end was cut by 5 bases, the J end by 3 bases, with 7 bases between. CDR1 SGHVS and CDR2 FQNEAQ come from the germline V gene. This CDR3 is 13 amino acids long. The CDR3 here is CASSQQANEKLFF. The CDR3, as DNA: TGTGCCAGCAGCCAGCAGGCTAATGAAAAACTGTTTTTT.

The V gene is TRBV28, the J gene TRBJ2-7; the D is unclear. V lost 6 bases and J 5 bases, leaving 8 bases between the germline ends. CDR1 MDHEN and CDR2 SYDVKM come from the germline V gene. The CDR3 consists of 11 residues. The CDR3 loop reads CASSPSDEQYF. In DNA form, the CDR3 reads TGTGCCAGCAGCCCTTCTGACGAGCAGTACTTC.

Worth noting for this clone: Other DNA sequences in the same sample also yield this CDR3. The CDR3 loop is CASSLRGFQPQHF. The CDR3 DNA reads TGTGCCAGCAGTTTACGGGGTTTTCAGCCCCAGCATTTT. The rearrangement joins TRBV28 to TRBJ1-5, with unresolved D. The germline V gene encodes CDR1 MDHEN and CDR2 SYDVKM. Trimming removed 2 bases at V and 6 bases at J, with 8 bases between. CDR3 length: 13 residues.

The chain is built from TRBV11-2 and TRBJ2-5; 9 bases align to TRBD2. The V segment lost 3 bases and the J segment 3 bases; nucleotides outside the gene matches: 5. The CDR3 covers 15 residues. The germline gives CDR1 SGHAT, CDR2 FQNNGV. The CDR3 nucleotides read TGTGCCAGCAGCTTCGGGACTAGCAGTAAAGAGACCCAGTACTTC. Its protein product is CASSFGTSSKETQYF.